The rows below give T cell receptor beta chains drawn from one sample of a study of neurological immune-mediated disorders. Each CDR3 protein gets one entry after TCRdb re-called the 5' RACE reads with MiXCR. The top ten hold 5.8% of the sample, which has roughly 30,000 distinct CDR3 sequences, 12% seen once. Sequencing was performed on PBMCs. These receptors were obtained from a woman between 55 and 75 years old in good health. Each CDR3 is given with its conserved first and last residue. The D gene is left open where the match is weak. Clone size is not always given. Where it is, it says once, few, many or a class for expanded clones.

clone_size d_call j_call v_call cdr3_aa cdr3_nt
many NA TRBJ2-5 TRBV20-1 CSARRVSDQSETQYF TGCAGTGCTAGACGGGTGTCAGACCAAAGCGAGACCCAGTACTTC
many NA TRBJ2-5 TRBV16 CASSQSEGILGQETQYF TGTGCCAGCAGCCAATCGGAAGGAATTTTAGGCCAAGAGACCCAGTACTTC
many NA TRBJ1-5 TRBV20-1 CSAKEGHSNQPQHF TGCAGTGCTAAGGAGGGGCATAGCAATCAGCCCCAGCATTTT
NA TRBD1 TRBJ1-5 TRBV7-9 CASSLDRGDQPQHF TGTGCCAGCAGCTTGGACAGGGGTGATCAGCCCCAGCATTTT
NA NA TRBJ2-1 TRBV4-3 CASGQGGGAANEQFF TGCGCCAGCGGCCAAGGCGGGGGCGCTGCCAATGAGCAGTTCTTC
many TRBD1 TRBJ1-2 TRBV7-2 CASSLGGTGYGYTF TGTGCCAGCAGCTTAGGAGGGACAGGGTATGGCTACACCTTC
many TRBD2 TRBJ2-5 TRBV2 CASSEGKNGGVFETQYF TGTGCCAGCAGTGAAGGGAAGAACGGGGGGGTTTTTGAGACCCAGTACTTC
many NA TRBJ2-3 TRBV6-2/TRBV6-3 CASSFSRDTQYF TGTGCCAGCAGTTTCTCCAGGGATACGCAGTATTTT
many NA TRBJ2-3 TRBV14 CASSQEGLMGSTDTQYF TGTGCCAGCAGCCAGGAGGGCCTTATGGGGTCCACAGATACGCAGTATTTT
many NA TRBJ2-1 TRBV20-1 CSARDRDIEQFF TGCAGTGCTAGAGATCGGGACATTGAGCAGTTCTTC
few TRBD1 TRBJ2-1 TRBV6-5 CASRPPGQGASYNEQFF TGTGCCAGCAGGCCCCCGGGACAGGGGGCCTCCTACAATGAGCAGTTCTTC
many NA TRBJ2-1 TRBV5-1 CASSPTSTYNEQFF TGCGCCAGCAGCCCGACTAGTACGTACAATGAGCAGTTCTTC
many NA TRBJ2-3 TRBV19 CASKGTVLDTQYF TGTGCCAGTAAGGGAACGGTCCTGGATACGCAGTATTTT
many NA TRBJ1-4 TRBV12-3/TRBV12-4 CASSFGGEKLFF TGTGCCAGCAGTTTTGGTGGTGAAAAACTGTTTTTT
many NA TRBJ1-2 TRBV12-3/TRBV12-4 CASMQVAGYGYTF TGTGCCAGCATGCAAGTCGCGGGGTATGGCTACACCTTC
many NA TRBJ1-1 TRBV28 CASDVGPGNTEAFF TGTGCCAGCGATGTGGGGCCAGGGAACACTGAAGCTTTCTTT
many NA TRBJ1-5 TRBV2 CASRREGGLQPQHF TGTGCCAGCAGGCGGGAGGGCGGCCTTCAGCCCCAGCATTTT
many TRBD1 TRBJ1-1 TRBV29-1 CSVNTGGYTEAFF TGCAGCGTGAACACAGGGGGGTACACTGAAGCTTTCTTT
many TRBD1 TRBJ2-7 TRBV7-2 CASSHPGQGLSYEQYF TGTGCCAGCAGCCATCCGGGACAGGGGTTGTCCTACGAGCAGTACTTC
many NA TRBJ2-7 TRBV6-5 CASRPLLSSYEQYF TGTGCCAGCAGACCCCTCCTGAGCTCCTACGAGCAGTACTTC
many NA TRBJ2-7 TRBV7-9 CASSPGTYYEQYF TGTGCCAGCAGCCCCGGGACATACTACGAGCAGTACTTC
many NA TRBJ1-4 TRBV3-1 CASSQMIGLGAEKLFF TGTGCCAGCAGCCAAATGATCGGACTCGGGGCCGAAAAACTGTTTTTT
many NA TRBJ2-5 TRBV4-2 CASSQVGEAGIYQETQYF TGTGCCAGCAGCCAAGTCGGGGAGGCGGGGATATACCAAGAGACCCAGTACTTC
many NA TRBJ1-2 TRBV7-9 CASSSWDYGYTF TGTGCCAGCAGCTCATGGGACTATGGCTACACCTTC